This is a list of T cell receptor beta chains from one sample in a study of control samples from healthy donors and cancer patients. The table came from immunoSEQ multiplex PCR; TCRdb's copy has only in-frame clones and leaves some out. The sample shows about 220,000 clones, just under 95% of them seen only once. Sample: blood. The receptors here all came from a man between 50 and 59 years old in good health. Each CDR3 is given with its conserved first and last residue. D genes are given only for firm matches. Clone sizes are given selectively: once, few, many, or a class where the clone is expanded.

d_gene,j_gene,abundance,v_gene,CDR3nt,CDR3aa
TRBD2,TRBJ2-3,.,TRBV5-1,TGCGCCAGCAGCTTGCAAGACGGGGGGGTCACGGATACGCAGTATTTT,CASSLQDGGVTDTQYF
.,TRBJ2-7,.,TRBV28,TGTGCCAGCAGACTTACAGGGTCGGGGGACGAGCAGTACTTC,CASRLTGSGDEQYF
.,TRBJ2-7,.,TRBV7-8,TGTGCCAGCAGCTATCTCCCAAGCGGCGAGCAGTACTTC,CASSYLPSGEQYF
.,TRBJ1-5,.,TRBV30,TGTGCCTGGGGGCGGGGGAACCGGGAGGATCAGCCCCAGCATTTT,CAWGRGNREDQPQHF
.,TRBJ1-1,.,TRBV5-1,TGCGCCAGCAGCCCGGAGGCAGTTAACACTGAAGCTTTCTTT,CASSPEAVNTEAFF
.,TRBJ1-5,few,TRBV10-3,TGTGCCATCAGGGGAGGACTTAATCAGCCCCAGCATTTT,CAIRGGLNQPQHF
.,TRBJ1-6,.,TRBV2,TGTGCCAGCACCGCGGGGCCCGATAATTCACCCCTCCACTTT,CASTAGPDNSPLHF
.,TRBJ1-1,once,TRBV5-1,TGCGCCAGCAGCTTGGCCAGCCGGAATTTGAACACTGAAGCTTTCTTT,CASSLASRNLNTEAFF
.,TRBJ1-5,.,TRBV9,TGTGCCAGCAGCGTAGGAGTACGTCAGCCCCAGCATTTT,CASSVGVRQPQHF
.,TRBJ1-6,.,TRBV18,TGTGCCAGCTCACCAAGAGGGTATAATTCACCCCTCCACTTT,CASSPRGYNSPLHF
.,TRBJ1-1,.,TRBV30,TGTGCCTGGAGTGGGGGGCGGACTGAAGCTTTCTTT,CAWSGGRTEAFF
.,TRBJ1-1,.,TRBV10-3,TGTGCCACTTCCCGGACAGAGAACACTGAAGCTTTCTTT,CATSRTENTEAFF
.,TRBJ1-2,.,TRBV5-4,TGTGCCAGCGGCCGGGGGGCAGAAGACTCTGGCTACACCTTC,CASGRGAEDSGYTF
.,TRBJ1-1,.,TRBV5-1,TGCGCCAGCAGCTTGGAGTTCAGTGGAGGCACTGAAGCTTTCTTT,CASSLEFSGGTEAFF
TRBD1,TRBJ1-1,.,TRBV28,TGTGCCAGCAGCTCAGGGGGTTCTGGAGCTTTCTTT,CASSSGGSGAFF
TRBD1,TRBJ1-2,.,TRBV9,TGTGCCAGCAGCGTAAAAGGTCCTGGGACAGGGGATAAGTATGGCTACACCTTC,CASSVKGPGTGDKYGYTF
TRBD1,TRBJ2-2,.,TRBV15,TGTGCCACCAGCAGGGGATTGGCAGGGGGTGTCACCGGGGAGCTGTTTTTT,CATSRGLAGGVTGELFF
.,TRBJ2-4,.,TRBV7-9,TGTGCCAGCAGCTACGTTAGACCCGGAGACATTCAGTACTTC,CASSYVRPGDIQYF
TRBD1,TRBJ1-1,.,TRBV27,TGTGCCAGCAGCCCAGACAGGGGAAGTGGTGAAGCTTTCTTT,CASSPDRGSGEAFF
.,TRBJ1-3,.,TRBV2,TGTGCCAGCAGTTTAGGGAGGCCTGGAAACACCATATATTTT,CASSLGRPGNTIYF
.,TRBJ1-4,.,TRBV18,TGTGCCAGCTCACCCACGGGTGGTATTGAAAAACTGTTTTTT,CASSPTGGIEKLFF
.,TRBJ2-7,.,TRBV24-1,TGTGCCACCAGTGCCATAGACAGTCTCGAGCAGTACTTC,CATSAIDSLEQYF
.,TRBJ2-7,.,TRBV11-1,TGTGCCAGCAGCTTGGGACGGGGGAGAACTCGGCAGTACTTC,CASSLGRGRTRQYF